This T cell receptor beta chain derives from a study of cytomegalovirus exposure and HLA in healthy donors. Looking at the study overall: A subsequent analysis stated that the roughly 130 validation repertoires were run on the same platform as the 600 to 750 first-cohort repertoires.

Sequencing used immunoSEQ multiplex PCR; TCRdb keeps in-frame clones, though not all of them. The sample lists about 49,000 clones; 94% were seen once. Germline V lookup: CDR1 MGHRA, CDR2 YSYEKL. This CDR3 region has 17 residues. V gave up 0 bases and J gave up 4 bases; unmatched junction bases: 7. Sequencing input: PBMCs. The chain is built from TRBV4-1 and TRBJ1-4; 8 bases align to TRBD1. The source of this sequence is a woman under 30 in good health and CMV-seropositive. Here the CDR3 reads CASSQDWDRSSNEKLFF. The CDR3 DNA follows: TGCGCCAGCAGCCAAGATTGGGACAGGTCAAGTAATGAAAAACTGTTTTTT.